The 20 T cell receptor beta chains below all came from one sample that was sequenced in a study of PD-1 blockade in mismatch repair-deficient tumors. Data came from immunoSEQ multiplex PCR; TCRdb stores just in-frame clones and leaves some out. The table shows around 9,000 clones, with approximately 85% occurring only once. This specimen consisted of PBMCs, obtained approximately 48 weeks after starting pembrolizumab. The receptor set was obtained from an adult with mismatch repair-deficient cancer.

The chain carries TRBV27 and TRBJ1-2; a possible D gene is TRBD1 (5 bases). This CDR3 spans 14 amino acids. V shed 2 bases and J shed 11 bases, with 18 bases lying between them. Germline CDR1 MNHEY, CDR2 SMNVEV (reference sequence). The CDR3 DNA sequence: TGTGCCAGCAGTTTAAGAGGGGCCGGGAGTGGTTACACCTTC. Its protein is CASSLRGAGSGYTF.

The CDR3 protein is CASSVGHLNTEAFF. CDR3 in DNA: TGTGCCAGCAGTGTGGGACACCTGAACACTGAAGCTTTCTTT. The chain recombines TRBV6-1 with TRBJ1-1; tentative D call: TRBD1 (6 bases). The CDR3 is 14 residues long. CDR1 and CDR2 (germline): MNHNS, SASEGT. V was cut by 4 bases and J by 0 bases, with 9 bases left in between.

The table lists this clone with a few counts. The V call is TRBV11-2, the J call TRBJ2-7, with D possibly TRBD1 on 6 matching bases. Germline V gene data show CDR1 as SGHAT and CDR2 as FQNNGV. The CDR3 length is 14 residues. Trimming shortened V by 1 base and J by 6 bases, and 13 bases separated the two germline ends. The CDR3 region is CASSLGSSGAEQYF. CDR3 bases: TGTGCCAGCAGCTTAGGGAGCTCAGGGGCCGAGCAGTACTTC.

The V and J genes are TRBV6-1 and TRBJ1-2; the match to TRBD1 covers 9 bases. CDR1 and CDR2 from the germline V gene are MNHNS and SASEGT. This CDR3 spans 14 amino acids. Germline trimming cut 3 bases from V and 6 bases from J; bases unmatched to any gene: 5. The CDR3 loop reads CASSDWTGEDGYTF. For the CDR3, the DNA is TGTGCCAGCAGTGATTGGACAGGGGAGGATGGCTACACCTTC.

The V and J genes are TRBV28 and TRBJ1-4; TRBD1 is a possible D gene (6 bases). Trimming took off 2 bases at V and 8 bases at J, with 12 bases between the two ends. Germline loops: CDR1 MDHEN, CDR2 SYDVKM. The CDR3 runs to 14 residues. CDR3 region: CASSLGGGREKLFF. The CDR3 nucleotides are TGTGCCAGCAGTTTAGGGGGGGGCAGAGAAAAACTGTTTTTT.

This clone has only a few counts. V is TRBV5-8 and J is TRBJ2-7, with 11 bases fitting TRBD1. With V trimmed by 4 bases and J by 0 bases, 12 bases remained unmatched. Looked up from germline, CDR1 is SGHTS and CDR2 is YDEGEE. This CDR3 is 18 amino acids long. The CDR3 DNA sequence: TGTGCCAGCAGCCAGGGACAGGGGGTTTGGGACTACTCCTACGAGCAGTACTTC. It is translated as CASSQGQGVWDYSYEQYF. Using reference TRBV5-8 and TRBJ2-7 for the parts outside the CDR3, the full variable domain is EAGVTQSPTHLIKTRGQQATLRCSPISGHTSVYWYQQALGLGLQFLLWYDEGEERNRGNFPPRFSGRQFPNYSSELNVNALELEDSALYLCASSQGQGVWDYSYEQYFGPGTRLTVT.

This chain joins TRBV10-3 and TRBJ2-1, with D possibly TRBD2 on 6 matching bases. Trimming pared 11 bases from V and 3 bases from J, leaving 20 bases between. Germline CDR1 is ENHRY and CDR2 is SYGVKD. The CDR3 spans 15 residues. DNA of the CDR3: TGTGCCCTTCCCCAGATGGAGGGGCACTACAATGAGCAGTTCTTC. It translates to CALPQMEGHYNEQFF.

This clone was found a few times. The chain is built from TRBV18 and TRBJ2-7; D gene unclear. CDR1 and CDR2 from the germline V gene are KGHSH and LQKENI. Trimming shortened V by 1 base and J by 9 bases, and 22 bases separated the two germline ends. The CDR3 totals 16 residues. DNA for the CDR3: TGTGCCAGCTCACCACGGTTTTCGAGAGCCTACGATGCGCAGTACTTC. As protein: CASSPRFSRAYDAQYF.

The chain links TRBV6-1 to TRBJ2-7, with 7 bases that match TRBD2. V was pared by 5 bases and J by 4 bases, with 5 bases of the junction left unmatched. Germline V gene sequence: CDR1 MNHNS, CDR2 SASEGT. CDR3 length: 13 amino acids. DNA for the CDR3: TGTGCCAGCAGTATGTGGACTAGGTACGAGCAGTACTTC. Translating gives CASSMWTRYEQYF.

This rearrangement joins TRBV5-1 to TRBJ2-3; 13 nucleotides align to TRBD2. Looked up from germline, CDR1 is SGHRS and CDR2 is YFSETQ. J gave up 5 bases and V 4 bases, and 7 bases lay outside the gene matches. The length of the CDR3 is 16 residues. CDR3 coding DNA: TGCGCCAGCAGCGGACTAGCGGGAGACGGGGGAGATACGCAGTATTTT. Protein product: CASSGLAGDGGDTQYF.

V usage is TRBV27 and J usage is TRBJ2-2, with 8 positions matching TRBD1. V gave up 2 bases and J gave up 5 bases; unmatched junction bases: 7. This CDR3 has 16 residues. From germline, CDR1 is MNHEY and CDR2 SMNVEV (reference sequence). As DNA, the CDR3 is TGTGCCAGCAGTTTAGGGACAGGCAGGTTAACCGGGGAGCTGTTTTTT. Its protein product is CASSLGTGRLTGELFF.

This CDR3 is CASSPPGANYGYTF. The CDR3 region has the DNA TGTGCCAGCAGCCCACCGGGGGCTAACTATGGCTACACCTTC. The chain uses TRBV7-8 and TRBJ1-2; D may be TRBD1 (5 bases). Trimming took 5 bases from V and 0 from J, leaving 10 bases between them. CDR1 is SGHVS and CDR2 is FQNEAQ in the germline V gene. CDR3 length equals 14 residues.

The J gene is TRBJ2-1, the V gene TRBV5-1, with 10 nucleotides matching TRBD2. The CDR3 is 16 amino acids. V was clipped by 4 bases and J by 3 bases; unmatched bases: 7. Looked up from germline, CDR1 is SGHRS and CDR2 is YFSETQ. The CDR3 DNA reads TGCGCCAGCAGCGTAACTAGCGGGACACTCTACAATGAGCAGTTCTTC. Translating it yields CASSVTSGTLYNEQFF.

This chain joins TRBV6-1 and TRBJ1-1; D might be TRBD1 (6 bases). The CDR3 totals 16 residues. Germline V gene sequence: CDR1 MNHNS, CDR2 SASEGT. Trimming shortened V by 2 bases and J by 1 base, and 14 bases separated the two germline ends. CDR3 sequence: CASSESSAGENTEAFF. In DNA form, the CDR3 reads TGTGCCAGCAGTGAATCCTCCGCAGGGGAGAACACTGAAGCTTTCTTT.

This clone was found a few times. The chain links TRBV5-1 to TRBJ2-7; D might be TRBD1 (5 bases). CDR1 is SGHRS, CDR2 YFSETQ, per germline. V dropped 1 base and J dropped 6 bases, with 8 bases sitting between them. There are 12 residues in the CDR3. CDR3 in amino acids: CASSLQGTEQYF. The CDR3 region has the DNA TGCGCCAGCAGCTTGCAGGGAACCGAGCAGTACTTC. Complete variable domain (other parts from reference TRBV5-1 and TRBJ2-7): KAGVTQTPRYLIKTRGQQVTLSCSPISGHRSVSWYQQTPGQGLQFLFEYFSETQRNKGNFPGRFSGRQFSNSRSEMNVSTLELGDSALYLCASSLQGTEQYFGPGTRLTVT.

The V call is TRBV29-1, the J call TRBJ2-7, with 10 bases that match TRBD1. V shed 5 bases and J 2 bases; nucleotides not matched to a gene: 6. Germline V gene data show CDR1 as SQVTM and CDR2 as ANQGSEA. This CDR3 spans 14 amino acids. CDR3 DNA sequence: TGCAGCGTTTTCGGACAGGGGGATACCTACGAGCAGTACTTC. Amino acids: CSVFGQGDTYEQYF.

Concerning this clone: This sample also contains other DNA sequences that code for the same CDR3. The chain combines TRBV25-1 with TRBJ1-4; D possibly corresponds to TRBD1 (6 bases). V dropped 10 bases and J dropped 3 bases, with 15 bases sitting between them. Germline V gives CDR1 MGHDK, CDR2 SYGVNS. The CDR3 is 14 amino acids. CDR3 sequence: CATNGQFPNEKLFF. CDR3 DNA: TGTGCCACCAACGGACAGTTTCCTAATGAAAAACTGTTTTTT. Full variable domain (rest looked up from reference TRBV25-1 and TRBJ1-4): EADIYQTPRYLVIGTGKKITLECSQTMGHDKMYWYQQDPGMELHLIHYSYGVNSTEKGDLSSESTVSRIRTEHFPLTLESARPSHTSQYLCATNGQFPNEKLFFGSGTQLSVL.

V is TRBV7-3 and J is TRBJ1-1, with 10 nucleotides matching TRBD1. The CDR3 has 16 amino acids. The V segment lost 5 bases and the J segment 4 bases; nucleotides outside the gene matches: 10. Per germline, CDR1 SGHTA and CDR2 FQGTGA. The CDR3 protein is CASSPGQGVWSTEAFF. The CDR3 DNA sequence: TGTGCCAGCAGCCCAGGACAGGGGGTCTGGAGCACTGAAGCTTTCTTT.

The CDR3 DNA sequence: TGTGCCAGCAGTGAACTAGCGGGAGGGCGGAAGTACTTC. This translates into CASSELAGGRKYF. The rearrangement joins TRBV6-1 to TRBJ2-7; 12 bases are a match to TRBD2. The trim removed 2 bases at V and 11 bases at J, leaving 4 bases unmatched. The CDR3 is 13 residues long. CDR1 MNHNS and CDR2 SASEGT come from the germline V gene.

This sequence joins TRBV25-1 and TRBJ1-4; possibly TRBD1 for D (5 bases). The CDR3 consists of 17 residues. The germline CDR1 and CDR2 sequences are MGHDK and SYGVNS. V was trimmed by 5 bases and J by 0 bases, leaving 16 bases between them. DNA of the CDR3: TGTGCCAGCAGTTTTCAGGGAGGTCTAGCAACTAATGAAAAACTGTTTTTT. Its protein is CASSFQGGLATNEKLFF.